The 17 T cell receptor beta chains in this list originate from one sample, sequenced in a study of CXCR3-negative and CXCR3-positive naive CD8 T cells. Findings and limits, study-wide: CXCR3-negative naive cells had less hydrophobic TRB CDR3s than did CXCR3-positive naive cells.

The libraries of TRB cDNA were prepared using 5' RACE with UMI labels. TCRdb re-analyzed the 5' RACE reads; it lists each CDR3 protein once, without DNA. The data show around 7,500 distinct CDR3 sequences, and the top ten clones hold about 1.5%. Their target antigens are unknown. Specimen: naive CXCR3+ CD8+ T cells from blood. Stated subset: CD45RO-CCR7+CD27+CD95- naive CD8+ T cells expressing CXCR3 (TNR3+). Receptors originate from a human donor in good health. Some clones in this sample may be carry-over from other donors' samples.

According to its frequency, this clonotype is medium-sized (0.01 to 0.1%). The rearrangement joins TRBV2 to TRBJ2-2; the TRBD2 assignment by TCRdb is unverifiable without DNA. CDR1 SNHLY and CDR2 FYNNEI come from the germline V gene. The CDR3 length is 15 residues. The CDR3 sequence: CASSEWLAVGGELFF.

This clonotype registers medium-sized (0.01 to 0.1%) by frequency. The gene calls are TRBV29-1 and TRBJ2-1. This CDR3 region has 12 residues. From germline, CDR1 is SQVTM and CDR2 ANQGSEA. The CDR3 region is CSAEDAYNEQFF.

The V gene is TRBV20-1, the J gene TRBJ2-7. This CDR3 region has 15 residues. Germline CDR1 reads DFQATT; CDR2 reads SNEGSKA (reference sequence). The CDR3 region is CSARDLGQGSYEQYF.

V is TRBV9 and J is TRBJ1-4; without DNA, the TCRdb call of TRBD1 cannot be checked. The CDR3 length is 15 residues. The germline gives CDR1 SGDLS, CDR2 YYNGEE. CDR3 sequence: CASSVGGDSNEKLFF.

V gene TRBV6-1 combines with J gene TRBJ1-1. The CDR3 covers 14 residues. CDR1 MNHNS and CDR2 SASEGT come from the germline V gene. Here the CDR3 reads CASSEAAANTEAFF.

Measured by frequency, this clonotype is medium-sized. The CDR3 here is CASSSLHQETQYF. The chain recombines TRBV6-6 with TRBJ2-5. The length of the CDR3 is 13 residues. The germline CDR1 and CDR2 sequences are MNHNY and SVGAGI (reference sequence).

This rearrangement joins TRBV29-1 to TRBJ2-5; TCRdb's D call, TRBD2, is unchecked because there is no DNA. The CDR3 length is 14 residues. CDR1 is SQVTM, CDR2 ANQGSEA, per germline. The CDR3 loop is CSAETAGPSYEQYF. Filled out from reference TRBV29-1 and TRBJ2-5, the complete variable domain reads SAVISQKPSRDICQRGTSLTIQCQVDSQVTMMFWYRQQPGQSLTLIATANQGSEATYESGFVIDKFPISRPNLTFSTLTVSNMSPEDSSIYLCSAETAGPSYEQYFGPGTRLLVL.

The chain has TRBV11-1 and TRBJ2-3; TCRdb's D call, TRBD2, is unchecked because there is no DNA. From germline, CDR1 is SGHAT and CDR2 FQDESV (reference sequence). The CDR3 contains 15 residues. Here the CDR3 reads CASITPLAGADTQYF.

This clonotype registers medium-sized by frequency. The V and J genes are TRBV10-3 and TRBJ2-7; TCRdb returns TRBD1, unconfirmable since there is no DNA. CDR1 ENHRY and CDR2 SYGVKD come from the germline V gene. CDR3 size: 13 residues. The CDR3 is CAFQRDNSYEQYF.

This clonotype is called medium-sized based on its frequency. This chain links TRBV20-1 with TRBJ1-1. Germline V gene sequence: CDR1 DFQATT, CDR2 SNEGSKA (reference sequence). The CDR3 contains 14 residues. CDR3 residues: CSATSLWGNTEAFF.

CDR3 amino acids: CASSIEGGEAFF. The J gene is TRBJ1-1, the V gene TRBV19; absent DNA, TCRdb's TRBD1 call cannot be checked. Per the germline V gene, CDR1 is LNHDA and CDR2 is SQIVND (reference sequence). This CDR3 comprises 12 residues.

This clonotype is labeled medium-sized (0.01 to 0.1%) based on frequency. This rearrangement joins TRBV12-3 or TRBV12-4 to TRBJ2-6; the TRBD1 assignment by TCRdb is unverifiable without DNA. The CDR3 length is 19 residues. The CDR3 protein is CASSSTVNRGSSGANVLTF.

The rearrangement uses TRBV12-3 or TRBV12-4 and TRBJ1-2; TCRdb's D call, TRBD1, is unchecked because there is no DNA. The CDR3 is made up of 15 amino acids. CDR3 sequence reads: CASSPVTAANYGYTF.

This clonotype is called medium-sized based on its frequency. The chain uses TRBV7-2 and TRBJ2-6; TCRdb indicates TRBD1, and absent DNA this call remains unverified. CDR3 length: 18 residues. CDR1 and CDR2 from the germline V gene are SGHTA and FQGNSA. This CDR3 reads CASSPGGFYNSGANVLTF.

According to its frequency, this clonotype is medium-sized (0.01 to 0.1%). J is TRBJ2-7 and V is TRBV29-1; TCRdb lists TRBD2, though no DNA is available to test this call. The CDR3 contains 15 residues. Germline V lookup: CDR1 SQVTM, CDR2 ANQGSEA. The CDR3 sequence: CSVVVPGLVTYEQYF.

The V call is TRBV29-1, the J call TRBJ2-3; there is no DNA to check the TCRdb D call of TRBD1. This CDR3 has 14 residues. Germline CDR1 and CDR2: SQVTM and ANQGSEA. CDR3 loop: CSAPSQWAGDTQYF.

V gene TRBV6-1 combines with J gene TRBJ2-3; TCRdb picks TRBD1, but there is no DNA to check that call. The CDR3 contains 14 residues. CDR1 and CDR2 from the germline V gene are MNHNS and SASEGT. The CDR3 reads CAISEGARTDTQYF.